The 12 T cell receptor beta chains reported below all come from one sample, sequenced in a study of blood T cell repertoires in COVID-19 (dated by TCRdb to the early 2020s). Library preparation used the immunoSEQ multiplex PCR assay. The clones in this table, taken by TCRdb from immuneACCESS, are in-frame only. Not every clone is retained; where verified, under half of the shortfall comes from an unresolved V gene, and the cause of the rest is unknown. Present in this sample are 110,000 to 150,000 clones, approximately 80% of which were seen just once. The ten largest clones capture 6.2% of the sample. The sample consisted of PBMCs or T cells enriched from blood (not recorded which). These receptors were taken from a woman in her forties who had recovered from COVID-19.

The rearrangement joins TRBV3-1 (or the pseudogene TRBV3-2) to TRBJ1-1; D remains unclear. In germline, CDR1 is LGHDT, CDR2 YNNKEL (reference sequence). The V end lost 1 base, the J end lost 4 bases, and 4 bases lay between the germline ends. CDR3 size: 12 residues. The CDR3 sequence is CASSQAGTEAFF. CDR3 coding DNA: TGTGCCAGCAGCCAAGCCGGCACTGAAGCTTTCTTT.

This clone has a single count. The chain has TRBV7-6 and TRBJ2-1, with 10 bases matching TRBD2. Germline V gene lookup returns CDR1 SGHVS and CDR2 FNYEAQ. The CDR3 is made up of 19 amino acids. With 3 bases clipped from V and 5 bases from J, the junction kept 16 bases outside the gene matches. This chain's CDR3 is CASSFGTHGLAGENNEQFF. The CDR3 DNA sequence: TGTGCCAGCAGCTTCGGGACCCACGGGCTAGCGGGGGAAAACAATGAGCAGTTCTTC.

The CDR3 sequence is CASSLDRQGAEAFF. CDR3 bases: TGCGCCAGCAGCTTGGACCGACAGGGGGCCGAAGCTTTCTTT. The V and J genes are TRBV5-1 and TRBJ1-1, with 10 bases that match TRBD1. This CDR3 spans 14 amino acids. Trimming at V came to 0 bases and at J to 8 bases, leaving 4 bases not matched to a gene. Germline loops: CDR1 SGHRS, CDR2 YFSETQ.

CDR3 in DNA: TGTGCCAGCAGCTCGGGGATGTTGGGAGGCTACACCTTC. As protein: CASSSGMLGGYTF. The chain is built from TRBV9 and TRBJ1-2; D is uncertain. The V gene's germline CDR1 is SGDLS and CDR2 YYNGEE. Deletions cut 4 bases from V and 8 bases from J, with 15 bases between. This CDR3 has 13 residues.

This chain joins TRBV7-9 and TRBJ2-1, with 10 bases lining up with TRBD2. The V gene end was trimmed by 5 bases and the J gene end by 10 bases; junction bases not matched to a gene: 5. Germline V gives CDR1 SEHNR, CDR2 FQNEAQ (reference sequence). This CDR3 has 13 amino acids. CDR3 residues: CASSVLLAGEQFF. In DNA form, the CDR3 reads TGTGCCAGCAGCGTCCTACTAGCGGGGGAGCAGTTCTTC.

This chain connects TRBV7-3 to TRBJ2-1; a possible D gene is TRBD1 (6 bases). This CDR3 has 15 residues. V dropped 5 bases and J dropped 4 bases, with 15 bases sitting between them. CDR1 and CDR2 (germline): SGHTA, FQGTGA. CDR3 sequence reads: CASSPGAGDYNEQFF. Here the CDR3 DNA reads TGTGCCAGCAGCCCTGGCGCAGGGGATTACAATGAGCAGTTCTTC.

The CDR3 loop reads CASSSRGQGRTNEKLFF. In DNA form, the CDR3 reads TGTGCCAGCAGCAGCCGGGGACAGGGAAGAACTAATGAAAAACTGTTTTTT. The chain combines TRBV9 with TRBJ1-4; TRBD1 aligns across 9 bases. CDR1 SGDLS and CDR2 YYNGEE come from the germline V gene. The CDR3 runs 17 residues. With V trimmed by 4 bases and J by 1 base, 8 bases remained unmatched. Complete variable domain (other parts from reference TRBV9 and TRBJ1-4): DSGVTQTPKHLITATGQRVTLRCSPRSGDLSVYWYQQSLDQGLQFLIQYYNGEERAKGNILERFSAQQFPDLHSELNLSSLELGDSALYFCASSSRGQGRTNEKLFFGSGTQLSVL.

This clone was seen once. J is TRBJ2-6 and V is TRBV7-9, with D perhaps matching TRBD1 (6 bases). The CDR3 has 18 residues. The germline gives CDR1 SEHNR, CDR2 FQNEAQ (reference sequence). V was pared by 4 bases and J by 4 bases, with 20 bases between. The CDR3 DNA reads TGTGCCAGCAGCTCAAGACAGGTGTCCTCTAGGGGGGCCAACGTCCTGACTTTC. This translates into CASSSRQVSSRGANVLTF.

The CDR3 loop is CASSTQGAGALYGYTF. CDR3 bases: TGTGCCAGTAGTACACAGGGGGCTGGAGCCCTCTATGGCTACACCTTC. The chain combines TRBV19 with TRBJ1-2, with TRBD1 matching over 9 bases. CDR1 LNHDA and CDR2 SQIVND come from the germline V gene (reference sequence). This CDR3 has 16 residues. V lost 4 bases to trimming and J lost 4 bases; unmatched junction nucleotides: 10.

This clone was counted a single time. The J gene is TRBJ1-6, the V gene TRBV6-5; D is undetermined. This CDR3 contains 15 residues. Trimming removed 0 bases from V and 6 bases from J, with 9 bases in between. Germline CDR1 MNHEY, CDR2 SVGAGI. The CDR3 spells CASSYSSTANSPLHF. CDR3 in DNA: TGTGCCAGCAGTTACTCATCTACAGCTAATTCACCCCTCCACTTT.

The rearrangement joins TRBV2 to TRBJ2-1; a weak D match, TRBD1 (6 bases). CDR1 and CDR2 (germline): SNHLY, FYNNEI. The CDR3 length is 13 residues. V was shortened by 7 bases and J by 6 bases, with 13 bases between the two germline ends. CDR3 coding DNA: TGTGCCAGCACGGGCAGGGGTGGCAATGAGCAGTTCTTC. Amino acid sequence: CASTGRGGNEQFF.

In this sample, this clone turned up a few times. CDR3: CASIYREGNTEAFF. The CDR3 DNA reads as TGTGCCAGTATCTATAGGGAGGGTAACACTGAAGCTTTCTTT. The chain links TRBV19 to TRBJ1-1; no clear D. Trimming left V 7 bases short and J 2 bases short, with 14 bases between. Per germline, CDR1 LNHDA and CDR2 SQIVND (reference sequence). The CDR3 is 14 residues long.